Sequencing of this T cell receptor beta chain was carried out in a study of vaccination effects on CD4 cells after COVID-19. Antigen-specific CD4+ T cells expanded by the ViraFEST assay with viral peptide pools were then sequenced. Once cultured for 10 days, the cells underwent separation to obtain CD4+ T cells. Participants completed two doses of the BNT162b2 or mRNA-1273 vaccine. Recipients of the vaccine had no prior SARS-CoV-2 infection and negative nucleocapsid antibodies. Every well housed 2.1 million or so PBMC, which grew in culture alongside around 10 IU/ml IL-2 and around 10 ug/ml peptides. A note on this clone: The antigen is undetermined.

V shed 5 bases and J shed 2 bases, with 12 bases lying between them. The germline V gene encodes CDR1 MNHEY and CDR2 SMNVEV (reference sequence). This CDR3 contains 14 residues. Sequencing used immunoSEQ multiplex PCR; TCRdb keeps in-frame clones, though not all of them. The sample contains tens of thousands of clones, 74% of which appear only once. This clonotype was sampled from a human donor who received a COVID-19 vaccine. The chain carries TRBV27 and TRBJ1-1; a possible D gene is TRBD1 (5 bases). The specimen comprised CD4+ T cells from PBMCs cultured with HCoV-229E spike peptides, sampled after COVID-19 vaccination. CDR3 nucleotide sequence: TGTGCCAGCAGTCGCGGGACTTTAAACACTGAAGCTTTCTTT. Translating it yields CASSRGTLNTEAFF.